This is a list of T cell receptor beta chains from one sample in a study of glioma-infiltrating T cells. TCRdb reprocessed the multiplex PCR reads via MiXCR and lists one record per CDR3 protein. The sample consists of about 140,000 distinct CDR3 sequences, more than 35% of them appearing once. Sequenced material: glioma tissue, nonneoplastic brain tissue, or PBMCs (not recorded which). The source is a human donor with low-grade glioma or glioblastoma, undergoing nonglioma brain surgery, or in good health (not recorded which). CDR3s include the opening cysteine and the closing phenylalanine or tryptophan. Each record gives: D gene, V gene, clone size, J gene, CDR3 protein, CDR3 DNA. The D gene is left open where the match is weak. Part of the rows lack a size; the others show once, few, many or a class for expanded clones.

>NA|TRBV20-1|few|TRBJ2-7
CSARSQGGGFEQYF
TGCAGTGCTAGATCCCAAGGTGGAGGGTTCGAGCAGTACTTC
>TRBD2|TRBV18|NA|TRBJ2-7
CASSPTSGIHEQYF
TGTGCCAGCTCACCGACTAGCGGAATCCACGAGCAGTACTTC
>NA|TRBV27|NA|TRBJ2-7
CASIFDRAGSPYGQYF
TGTGCCAGCATTTTCGACCGAGCAGGGAGCCCCTACGGGCAGTACTTC
>NA|TRBV4-3|NA|TRBJ2-5
CASSQDMSTETQYF
TGCGCCAGCAGCCAAGATATGAGCACAGAGACCCAGTACTTC
>TRBD1|TRBV4-1|few|TRBJ2-3
CASSRLGTGSDTQYF
TGCGCCAGCAGCCGGCTTGGGACAGGGTCAGATACGCAGTATTTT
>NA|TRBV20-1|once|TRBJ2-5
CSASSRAVIETQYF
TGCAGTGCTAGTTCCAGGGCCGTAATAGAGACCCAGTACTTC
>NA|TRBV20-1|few|TRBJ1-2
CSARDQPSKMGYTF
TGCAGTGCTAGAGATCAGCCTTCGAAAATGGGCTACACCTTC
>NA|TRBV10-3|NA|TRBJ2-3
CAIKRSVPTDTQYF
TGTGCCATCAAACGCAGCGTACCCACAGATACGCAGTATTTT
>TRBD2|TRBV20-1|NA|TRBJ2-7
CSARDLGGASYEQYF
TGCAGTGCTAGAGATCTCGGGGGGGCCTCCTACGAGCAGTACTTC
>NA|TRBV6-2/TRBV6-3|many|TRBJ1-1
CASSYRGGRNTEAFF
TGTGCCAGCAGTTACAGGGGAGGTAGGAACACTGAAGCTTTCTTT
>NA|TRBV6-6|few|TRBJ2-7
CASSYSIGASYEQYF
TGTGCCAGCAGTTACTCGATCGGGGCCTCCTACGAGCAGTACTTC
>NA|TRBV20-1|few|TRBJ1-4
CSARSGVNEKLFF
TGCAGTGCTAGATCCGGGGTTAATGAAAAACTGTTTTTT
>NA|TRBV7-2|NA|TRBJ2-5
CASSQAGYMETQYF
TGTGCCAGCAGCCAAGCCGGATATATGGAGACCCAGTACTTC
>NA|TRBV6-2/TRBV6-3|NA|TRBJ1-1
CASSSFWSTEAFF
TGTGCCAGCAGTTCTTTCTGGTCCACTGAAGCTTTCTTT
>TRBD2|TRBV7-3|once|TRBJ2-3
CARSLGVKSSTTLAGGRRTQYF
TGTGCCCGCAGCTTAGGGGTCAAGTCCTCCACCACGCTAGCGGGGGGGCGACGTACGCAGTATTTT
>TRBD2|TRBV20-1|NA|TRBJ2-3
CSVEGTSDSTDTQYF
TGCAGCGTTGAAGGGACTAGCGACAGCACAGATACGCAGTATTTT
>NA|TRBV20-1|NA|TRBJ1-5
CSASEGFGNQPQHF
TGCAGTGCTAGCGAGGGATTTGGCAATCAGCCCCAGCATTTT
>NA|TRBV4-1|NA|TRBJ1-1
CASSQDQGLGNEAFF
TGCGCCAGCAGCCAAGACCAGGGGTTGGGAAATGAAGCTTTCTTT
>TRBD1|TRBV12-3/TRBV12-4|NA|TRBJ1-1
CASSFWDRDNTEAFF
TGTGCCAGCAGTTTCTGGGACAGGGATAACACTGAAGCTTTCTTT
>TRBD1|TRBV10-3|NA|TRBJ1-2
CAITGTGGFGYTF
TGTGCCATTACCGGGACAGGGGGTTTCGGCTACACCTTC
>NA|TRBV27|few|TRBJ2-1
CASSLKSYNEQFF
TGTGCCAGCAGTTTAAAGTCCTACAATGAGCAGTTCTTC
>NA|TRBV7-2|few|TRBJ2-3
CASSFERGVVGTDTQYF
TGTGCCAGCAGCTTCGAAAGGGGGGTGGTAGGCACAGATACGCAGTATTTT
>NA|TRBV6-2/TRBV6-3|NA|TRBJ2-3
CASSSGPRSSTDTQYF
TGTGCCAGCAGCTCCGGGCCCAGATCAAGCACAGATACGCAGTATTTT
>NA|TRBV4-3|few|TRBJ1-1
CASSRGWRGTEAFF
TGCGCCAGCAGCCGGGGTTGGAGGGGCACTGAAGCTTTCTTT
>NA|TRBV6-1|few|TRBJ2-3
CASRDSETDTQYF
TGTGCCAGCAGGGACAGTGAGACAGATACGCAGTATTTT
>TRBD1|TRBV28|few|TRBJ2-7
CASIGPEQGSYPYEQYF
TGTGCCAGCATCGGACCCGAACAGGGGTCTTACCCCTACGAGCAGTACTTC
>TRBD1|TRBV6-2/TRBV6-3|NA|TRBJ1-1
CASSSPSTGRSEAFF
TGTGCCAGCAGTTCCCCCTCGACAGGGCGGTCTGAAGCTTTCTTT
>NA|TRBV6-5|NA|TRBJ2-5
CASSSLHSLTQETQYF
TGTGCCAGCAGTTCCTTGCATTCACTTACACAGGAGACCCAGTACTTC
>NA|TRBV6-1|NA|TRBJ2-2
CASNLGGATNTGELFF
TGTGCCAGCAACCTGGGGGGGGCCACGAACACCGGGGAGCTGTTTTTT
>TRBD2|TRBV28|few|TRBJ2-7
CASSIRELAGGSEQYF
TGTGCCAGCAGCATACGAGAACTAGCGGGAGGTTCCGAGCAGTACTTC
>NA|TRBV4-1|NA|TRBJ1-1
CASSQEGGNTEAFF
TGCGCCAGCAGCCAAGAAGGAGGGAACACTGAAGCTTTCTTT
>NA|TRBV19|once|TRBJ1-5
CASSRMTRATLNQPQHF
TGTGCCAGTAGCCGGATGACACGGGCTACACTCAATCAGCCCCAGCATTTT
>TRBD1|TRBV20-1|few|TRBJ2-7
CSASGQGNNEQYF
TGCAGTGCTTCGGGACAGGGCAACAACGAGCAGTACTTC
>NA|TRBV20-1|once|TRBJ2-6
CSATPVSSGANVLTF
TGCAGTGCTACCCCGGTTTCCTCTGGGGCCAACGTCCTGACTTTC
>TRBD1|TRBV6-2/TRBV6-3|NA|TRBJ2-7
CASSYSIGTGDEQYF
TGTGCCAGCAGTTACTCGATTGGGACAGGGGACGAGCAGTACTTC
>NA|TRBV20-1|NA|TRBJ2-7
CSAKGDYSYEQYF
TGCAGTGCTAAGGGGGACTACTCCTACGAGCAGTACTTC
>NA|TRBV20-1|few|TRBJ1-5
CSARIDSQPQHF
TGCAGTGCTAGAATAGACTCTCAGCCCCAGCATTTT
>NA|TRBV4-3|once|TRBJ1-1
CASSQDQGLGTEAFF
TGCGCCAGCAGCCAAGACCAGGGGTTGGGAACTGAAGCTTTCTTT
>NA|TRBV6-5|few|TRBJ1-1
CASSYSGFAENTEAFF
TGTGCCAGCAGTTACTCGGGATTCGCAGAGAACACTGAAGCTTTCTTT
>NA|TRBV14|NA|TRBJ2-3
CASSQDVNTDTQYF
TGTGCCAGCAGCCAAGATGTGAACACAGATACGCAGTATTTT
>TRBD2|TRBV7-6|few|TRBJ2-7
CASSWQRGGSYEQYF
TGTGCCAGCAGCTGGCAGCGGGGGGGATCTTACGAGCAGTACTTC
>NA|TRBV6-2/TRBV6-3|NA|TRBJ1-2
CASTRGHGYTF
TGTGCCAGCACCAGGGGTCATGGCTACACCTTC
>NA|TRBV15|few|TRBJ2-7
CATSRDRVSYEQYF
TGTGCCACCAGCAGAGATAGGGTGTCCTACGAGCAGTACTTC